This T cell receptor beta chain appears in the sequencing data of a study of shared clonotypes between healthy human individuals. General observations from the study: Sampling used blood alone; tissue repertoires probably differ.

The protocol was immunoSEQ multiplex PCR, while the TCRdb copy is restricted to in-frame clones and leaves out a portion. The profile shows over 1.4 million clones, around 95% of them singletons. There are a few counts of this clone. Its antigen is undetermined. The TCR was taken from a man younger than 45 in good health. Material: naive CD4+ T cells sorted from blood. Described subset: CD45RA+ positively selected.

The CDR3 region has the DNA TGCGCCAGCAGTGAGTCCCTCGGTAGCCAGTACTTC. Its translation is CASSESLGSQYF. The chain has TRBV10-1 and TRBJ2-7; D ambiguous. The CDR3 is 12 residues long. From germline, CDR1 is WNHNN and CDR2 SYGVQD (reference sequence). The germline V and J ends were trimmed by 0 bases and 10 bases, with 10 bases remaining between them.